This T cell receptor (beta chain) was sequenced for a study of CD8+ T cells in alopecia areata. Study context: Treated patients received oral tofacitinib, 5 to 10 mg twice daily. Disease severity was quantified as SALT score of affected scalp area.

Germline V gene data show CDR1 as GTSNPN and CDR2 as SVGIG (reference sequence). This CDR3 is built from 17 residues. Unmatched junction bases numbered 7, after V lost 2 bases and J lost 2 bases. This clone was observed a single time. The antigen remains undetermined. Findings and caveats of the study: Numerous expanded lesional clones remained in scalp and blood during tofacitinib.

Noted treatment: oral pan-JAK inhibitor, 5-10 mg twice daily. The authors sorted CD4+ and CD8+ T cells from PBMCs. Once RNA had been extracted, it was reverse transcribed into cDNA to act as the sequencing template. Assay: immunoSEQ multiplex PCR; the TCRdb copy retains only in-frame clones and omits some. The sample has more than 150,000 clones, 50% to 60% seen once; the top ten hold approximately 3.5%. The sequenced sample was CD4+ T cells sorted from blood, obtained at week 4, from a patient treated with tofacitinib. The rearrangement links TRBV30 to TRBJ2-3, with 13 bases aligning to TRBD2. The TCR comes from a human donor with alopecia areata. CDR3 nucleotide sequence: TGTGCCTGGAGTCGCCACGGACTAGCGGGGGACACAGATACGCAGTATTTT. Translation gives CAWSRHGLAGDTDTQYF. Combining the CDR3 with reference TRBV30 and TRBJ2-3 gives the whole variable domain SQTIHQWPATLVQPVGSPLSLECTVEGTSNPNLYWYRQAAGRGLQLLFYSVGIGQISSEVPQNLSASRPQDRQFILSSKKLLLSDSGFYLCAWSRHGLAGDTDTQYFGPGTRLTVL.